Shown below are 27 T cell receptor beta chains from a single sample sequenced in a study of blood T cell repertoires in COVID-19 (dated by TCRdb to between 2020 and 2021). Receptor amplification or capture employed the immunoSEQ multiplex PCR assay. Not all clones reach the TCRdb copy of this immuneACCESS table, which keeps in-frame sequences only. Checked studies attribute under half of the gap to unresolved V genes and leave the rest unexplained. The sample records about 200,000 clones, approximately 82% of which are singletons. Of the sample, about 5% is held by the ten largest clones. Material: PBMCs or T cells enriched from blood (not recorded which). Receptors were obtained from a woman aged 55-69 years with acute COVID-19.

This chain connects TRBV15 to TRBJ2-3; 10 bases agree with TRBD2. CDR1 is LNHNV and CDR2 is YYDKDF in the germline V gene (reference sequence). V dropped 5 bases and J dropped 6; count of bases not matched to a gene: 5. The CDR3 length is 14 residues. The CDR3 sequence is CATSRAGGRDTQYF. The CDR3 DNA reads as TGTGCCACCAGCCGAGCGGGGGGGCGGGATACGCAGTATTTT.

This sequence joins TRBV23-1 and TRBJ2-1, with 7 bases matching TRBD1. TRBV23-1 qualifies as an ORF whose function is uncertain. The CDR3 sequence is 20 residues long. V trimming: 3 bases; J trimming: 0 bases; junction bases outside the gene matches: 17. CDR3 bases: TGCGCCAGCAGTCATTCCGGACCTAAGGGGGCGGGCGGCTCCTACAATGAGCAGTTCTTC. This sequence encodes CASSHSGPKGAGGSYNEQFF.

The DNA of the CDR3 is TGTGCCACCAGTGAACCGGACAGGGTTCGGGGCTACACCTTC. It yields the protein CATSEPDRVRGYTF. The J gene is TRBJ1-2, the V gene TRBV24-1; 8 bases agree with TRBD1. Trimming at V came to 4 bases and at J to 8 bases, leaving 8 bases not matched to a gene. Germline CDR1 and CDR2: KGHDR and SFDVKD. The CDR3 is 14 amino acids.

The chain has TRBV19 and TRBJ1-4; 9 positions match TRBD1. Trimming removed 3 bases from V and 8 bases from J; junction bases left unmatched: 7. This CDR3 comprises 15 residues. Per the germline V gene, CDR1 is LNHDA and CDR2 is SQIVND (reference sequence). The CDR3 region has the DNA TGTGCCAGTAGTATTATGGGACAGGGTGGGGAAAAACTGTTTTTT. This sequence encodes CASSIMGQGGEKLFF. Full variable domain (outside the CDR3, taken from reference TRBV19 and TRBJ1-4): DGGITQSPKYLFRKEGQNVTLSCEQNLNHDAMYWYRQDPGQGLRLIYYSQIVNDFQKGDIAEGYSVSREKKESFPLTVTSAQKNPTAFYLCASSIMGQGGEKLFFGSGTQLSVL.

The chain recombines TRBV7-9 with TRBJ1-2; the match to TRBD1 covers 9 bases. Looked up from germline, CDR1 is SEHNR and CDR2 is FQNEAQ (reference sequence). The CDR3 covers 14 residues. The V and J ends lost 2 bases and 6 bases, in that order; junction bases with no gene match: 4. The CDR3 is CASSLFRTGDGYTF. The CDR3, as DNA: TGTGCCAGCAGCTTATTCCGGACAGGGGATGGCTACACCTTC.

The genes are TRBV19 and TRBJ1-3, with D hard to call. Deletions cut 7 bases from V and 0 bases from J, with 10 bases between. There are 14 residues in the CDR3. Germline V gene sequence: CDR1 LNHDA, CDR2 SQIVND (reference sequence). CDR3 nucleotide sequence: TGTGCCAGTATAGCCGGGATCTCTGGAAACACCATATATTTT. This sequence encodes CASIAGISGNTIYF. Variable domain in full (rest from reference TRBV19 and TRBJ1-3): DGGITQSPKYLFRKEGQNVTLSCEQNLNHDAMYWYRQDPGQGLRLIYYSQIVNDFQKGDIAEGYSVSREKKESFPLTVTSAQKNPTAFYLCASIAGISGNTIYFGEGSWLTVV.

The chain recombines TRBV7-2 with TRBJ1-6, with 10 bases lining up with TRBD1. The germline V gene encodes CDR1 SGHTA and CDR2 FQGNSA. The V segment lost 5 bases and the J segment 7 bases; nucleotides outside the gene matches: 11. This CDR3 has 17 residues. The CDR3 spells CASSTRRTGGNNSPLHF. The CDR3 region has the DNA TGTGCCAGCAGCACACGGAGGACAGGGGGGAACAATTCACCCCTCCACTTT. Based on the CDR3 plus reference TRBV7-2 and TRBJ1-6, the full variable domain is GAGVSQSPSNKVTEKGKDVELRCDPISGHTALYWYRQSLGQGLEFLIYFQGNSAPDKSGLPSDRFSAERTGGSVSTLTIQRTQQEDSAVYLCASSTRRTGGNNSPLHFGNGTRLTVT.

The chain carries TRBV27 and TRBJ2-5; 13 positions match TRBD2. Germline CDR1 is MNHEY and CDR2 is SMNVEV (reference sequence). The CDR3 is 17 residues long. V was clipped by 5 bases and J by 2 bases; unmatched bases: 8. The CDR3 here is CASSHRTSGSLQETQYF. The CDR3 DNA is TGTGCCAGCAGTCATCGGACTAGCGGGAGCTTGCAAGAGACCCAGTACTTC.

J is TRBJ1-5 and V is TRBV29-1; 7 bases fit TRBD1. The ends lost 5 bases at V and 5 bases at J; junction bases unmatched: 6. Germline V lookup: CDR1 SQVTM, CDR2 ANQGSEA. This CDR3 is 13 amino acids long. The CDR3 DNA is TGCAGCGTTACGAGGGGGCTTGATCAGCCCCAGCATTTT. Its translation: CSVTRGLDQPQHF. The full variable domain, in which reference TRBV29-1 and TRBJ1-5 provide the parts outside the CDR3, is SAVISQKPSRDICQRGTSLTIQCQVDSQVTMMFWYRQQPGQSLTLIATANQGSEATYESGFVIDKFPISRPNLTFSTLTVSNMSPEDSSIYLCSVTRGLDQPQHFGDGTRLSIL.

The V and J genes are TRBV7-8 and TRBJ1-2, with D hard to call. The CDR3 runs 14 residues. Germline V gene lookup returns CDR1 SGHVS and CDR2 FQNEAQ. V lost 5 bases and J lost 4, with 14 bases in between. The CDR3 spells CASSTRTDVYGYTF. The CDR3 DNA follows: TGTGCCAGCAGCACGCGAACAGACGTCTATGGCTACACCTTC.

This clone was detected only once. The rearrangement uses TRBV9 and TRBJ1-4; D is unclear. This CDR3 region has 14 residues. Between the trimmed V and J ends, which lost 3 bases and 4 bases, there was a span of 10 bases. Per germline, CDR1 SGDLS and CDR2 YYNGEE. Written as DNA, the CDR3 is TGTGCCAGCAGCGGCGTGGGAGGTAATGAAAAACTGTTTTTT. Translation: CASSGVGGNEKLFF.

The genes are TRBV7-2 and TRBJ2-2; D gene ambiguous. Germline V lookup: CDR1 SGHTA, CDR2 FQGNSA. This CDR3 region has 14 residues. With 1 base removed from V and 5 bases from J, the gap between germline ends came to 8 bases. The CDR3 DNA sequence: TGTGCCAGCAGCTTAGAGCTATGGACCGGGGAGCTGTTTTTT. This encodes CASSLELWTGELFF.

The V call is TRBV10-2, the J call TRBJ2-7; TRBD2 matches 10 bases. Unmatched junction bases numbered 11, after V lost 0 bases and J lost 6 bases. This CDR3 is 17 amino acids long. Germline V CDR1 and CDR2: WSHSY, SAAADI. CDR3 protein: CASSESPKGASGSEQYF. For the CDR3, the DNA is TGCGCCAGCAGTGAGTCCCCGAAGGGGGCTAGCGGGAGCGAGCAGTACTTC.

DNA of the CDR3: TGCGCCAGCAGCCAAGAGTCCGGCGGCGGTCAGTACGAGCAGTACGTC. Its translation is CASSQESGGGQYEQYV. This chain connects TRBV4-3 to TRBJ2-7; D is ambiguous. Looked up from germline, CDR1 is LGHNA and CDR2 is YSLEER. Trimming cost V 0 bases and J 4 bases, with 16 bases left between them. CDR3 length equals 16 residues.

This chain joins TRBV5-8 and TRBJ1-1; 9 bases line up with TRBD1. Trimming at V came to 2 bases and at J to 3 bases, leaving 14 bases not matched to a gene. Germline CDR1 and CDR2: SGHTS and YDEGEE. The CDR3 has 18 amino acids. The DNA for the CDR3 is TGTGCCAGCAGCTTAAGAGATTGGGGACAGGGATTCTACACTGAAGCTTTCTTT. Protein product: CASSLRDWGQGFYTEAFF. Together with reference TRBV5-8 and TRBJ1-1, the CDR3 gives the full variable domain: EAGVTQSPTHLIKTRGQQATLRCSPISGHTSVYWYQQALGLGLQFLLWYDEGEERNRGNFPPRFSGRQFPNYSSELNVNALELEDSALYLCASSLRDWGQGFYTEAFFGQGTRLTVV.

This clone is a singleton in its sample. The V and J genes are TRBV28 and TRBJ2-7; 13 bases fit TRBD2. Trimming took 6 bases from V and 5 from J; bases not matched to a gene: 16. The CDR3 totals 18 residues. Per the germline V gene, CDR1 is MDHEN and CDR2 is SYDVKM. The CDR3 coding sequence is TGTGCCAGCAGCTATACTAGCGGGAGGGGGGATGGGGTCGACGAGCAGTACTTC. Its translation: CASSYTSGRGDGVDEQYF.

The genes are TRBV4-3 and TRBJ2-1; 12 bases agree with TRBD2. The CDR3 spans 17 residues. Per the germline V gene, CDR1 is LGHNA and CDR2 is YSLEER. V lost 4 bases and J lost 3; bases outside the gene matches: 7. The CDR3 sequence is CASSLLWTSGDYNEQFF. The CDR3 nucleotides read TGCGCCAGCAGCCTCCTATGGACTAGCGGGGACTACAATGAGCAGTTCTTC.

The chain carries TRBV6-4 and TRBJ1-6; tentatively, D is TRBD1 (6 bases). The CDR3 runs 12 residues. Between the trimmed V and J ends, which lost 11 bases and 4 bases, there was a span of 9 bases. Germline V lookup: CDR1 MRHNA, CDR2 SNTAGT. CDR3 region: CAEGQYNSPLHF. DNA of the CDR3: TGTGCCGAAGGACAGTATAATTCACCCCTCCACTTT.

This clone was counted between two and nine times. CDR3 sequence (DNA): TGTGCCAGCAGTTACGATCGCCGGCAGCCCCAGCATTTT. It is translated as CASSYDRRQPQHF. The chain recombines TRBV6-5 with TRBJ1-5; no firm D call. V gave up 2 bases and J gave up 7 bases, with 9 bases separating them. The CDR3 spans 13 residues. CDR1 is MNHEY, CDR2 SVGAGI, per germline.

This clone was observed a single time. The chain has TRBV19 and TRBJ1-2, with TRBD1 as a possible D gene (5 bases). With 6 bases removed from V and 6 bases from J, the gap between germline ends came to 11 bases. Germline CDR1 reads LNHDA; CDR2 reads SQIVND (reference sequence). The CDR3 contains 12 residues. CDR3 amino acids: CASRPGLHGYTF. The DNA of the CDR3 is TGTGCCAGTAGGCCGGGACTCCATGGCTACACCTTC.

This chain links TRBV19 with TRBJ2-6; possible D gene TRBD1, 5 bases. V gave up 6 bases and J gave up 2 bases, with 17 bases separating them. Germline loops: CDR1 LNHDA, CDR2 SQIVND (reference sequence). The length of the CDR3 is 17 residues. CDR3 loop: CASSPPPQGTGANVLTF. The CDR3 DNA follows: TGTGCCAGTAGCCCTCCCCCTCAGGGAACTGGGGCCAACGTCCTGACTTTC. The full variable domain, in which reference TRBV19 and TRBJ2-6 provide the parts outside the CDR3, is DGGITQSPKYLFRKEGQNVTLSCEQNLNHDAMYWYRQDPGQGLRLIYYSQIVNDFQKGDIAEGYSVSREKKESFPLTVTSAQKNPTAFYLCASSPPPQGTGANVLTFGAGSRLTVL.

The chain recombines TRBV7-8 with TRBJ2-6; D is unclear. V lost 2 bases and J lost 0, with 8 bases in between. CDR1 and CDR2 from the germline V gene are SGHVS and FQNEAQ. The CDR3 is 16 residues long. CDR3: CASSLSTSSGANVLTF. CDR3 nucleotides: TGTGCCAGCAGCTTATCAACATCCTCTGGGGCCAACGTCCTGACTTTC.

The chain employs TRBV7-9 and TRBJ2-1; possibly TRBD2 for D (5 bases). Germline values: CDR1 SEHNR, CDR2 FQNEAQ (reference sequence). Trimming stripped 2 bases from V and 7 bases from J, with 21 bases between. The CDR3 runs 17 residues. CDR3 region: CASSLSHTGKAMNEQFF. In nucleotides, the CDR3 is TGTGCCAGCAGCTTAAGTCACACGGGAAAAGCGATGAATGAGCAGTTCTTC.

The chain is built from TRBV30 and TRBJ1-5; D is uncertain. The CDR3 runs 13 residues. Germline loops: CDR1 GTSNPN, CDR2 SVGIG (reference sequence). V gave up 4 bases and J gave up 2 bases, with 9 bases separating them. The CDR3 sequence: CAWTRGGNQPQHF. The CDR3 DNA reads TGTGCCTGGACAAGAGGAGGCAATCAGCCCCAGCATTTT.

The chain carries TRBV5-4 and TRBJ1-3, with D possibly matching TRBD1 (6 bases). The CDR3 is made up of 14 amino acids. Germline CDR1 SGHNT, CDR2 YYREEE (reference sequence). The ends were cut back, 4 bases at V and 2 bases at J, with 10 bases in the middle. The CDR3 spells CASSIQGPGNTIYF. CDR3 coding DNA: TGTGCCAGCAGCATACAGGGTCCTGGAAACACCATATATTTT. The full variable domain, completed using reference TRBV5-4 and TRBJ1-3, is ETGVTQSPTHLIKTRGQQVTLRCSSQSGHNTVSWYQQALGQGPQFIFQYYREEENGRGNFPPRFSGLQFPNYSSELNVNALELDDSALYLCASSIQGPGNTIYFGEGSWLTVV.

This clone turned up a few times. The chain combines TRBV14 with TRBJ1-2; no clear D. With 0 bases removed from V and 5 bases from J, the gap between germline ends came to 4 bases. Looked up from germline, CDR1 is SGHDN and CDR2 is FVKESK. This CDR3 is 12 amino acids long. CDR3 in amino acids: CASSQDLYGYTF. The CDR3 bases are TGTGCCAGCAGCCAAGATCTGTATGGCTACACCTTC.

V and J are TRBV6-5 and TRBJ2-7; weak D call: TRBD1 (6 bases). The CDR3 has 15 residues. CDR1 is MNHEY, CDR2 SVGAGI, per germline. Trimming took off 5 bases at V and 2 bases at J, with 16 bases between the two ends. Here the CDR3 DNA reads TGTGCCAGCAGTCCAACAGGGTTTGGACCCTACGAGCAGTACTTC. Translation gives CASSPTGFGPYEQYF.